These 25 T cell receptor beta chains were sequenced from one sample in a study of T cell responses to AZD1222 COVID-19 vaccine. Profiled with immunoSEQ multiplex PCR; TCRdb holds only in-frame clones, not every one. Of around 150,000 clones listed, roughly 88% were seen once; the top ten hold around 2.1%. The input for sequencing was peripheral blood, taken 28 days after the second AZD1222 dose. All receptors derive from an adult who received the AZD1222 COVID-19 vaccine.

The rearrangement links TRBV7-8 to TRBJ1-4; the D is unclear. V lost 1 base and J 6 bases, leaving 9 bases between the germline ends. The germline gives CDR1 SGHVS, CDR2 FQNEAQ. The CDR3 has 14 amino acids. CDR3 nucleotides: TGTGCCAGCAGCTTAGGGGGTCGGTATGAAAAACTGTTTTTT. This gives the protein CASSLGGRYEKLFF. The full variable domain, rest sourced from reference TRBV7-8 and TRBJ1-4, is GAGVSQSPRYKVAKRGQDVALRCDPISGHVSLFWYQQALGQGPEFLTYFQNEAQLDKSGLPSDRFFAERPEGSVSTLKIQRTQQEDSAVYLCASSLGGRYEKLFFGSGTQLSVL.

The chain is built from TRBV5-4 and TRBJ2-5; a weak D match, TRBD1 (6 bases). The CDR3 length is 13 residues. Per germline, CDR1 SGHNT and CDR2 YYREEE (reference sequence). V lost 5 bases and J lost 4, with 12 bases in between. CDR3: CASSRQDGETQYF. For the CDR3, the DNA is TGTGCCAGCAGTCGACAGGACGGAGAGACCCAGTACTTC.

The J gene is TRBJ1-4, the V gene TRBV2, with 8 bases matching TRBD1. After removal of 5 bases from V and 5 bases from J, the junction contained 4 bases not matched to a gene. Per germline, CDR1 SNHLY and CDR2 FYNNEI. This CDR3 is built from 14 residues. As DNA, the CDR3 is TGTGCCAGCAGTAGGAGACAGGGGAATGAAAAACTGTTTTTT. The encoded protein is CASSRRQGNEKLFF. Variable domain in full (rest from reference TRBV2 and TRBJ1-4): EPEVTQTPSHQVTQMGQEVILRCVPISNHLYFYWYRQILGQKVEFLVSFYNNEISEKSEIFDDQFSVERPDGSNFTLKIRSTKLEDSAMYFCASSRRQGNEKLFFGSGTQLSVL.

In DNA, the CDR3 is TGTGCCAGCAGCCCCCTGGGAGACGAATTCGCTTCAGATACGCAGTATTTT. Protein: CASSPLGDEFASDTQYF. The rearrangement joins TRBV7-9 to TRBJ2-3; tentatively, D is TRBD2 (5 bases). CDR1 is SEHNR and CDR2 is FQNEAQ in the germline V gene (reference sequence). CDR3 length: 17 amino acids. Trimming cost V 5 bases and J 4 bases, with 22 bases left between them.

Worth noting for this clone: A read error may produce the germline difference seen at one junction end. The chain is built from TRBV7-9 and TRBJ1-1; 7 bases match TRBD1. Germline lookup yields CDR1 SEHNR and CDR2 FQNEAQ (reference sequence). The CDR3 totals 14 residues. The CDR3 sequence is CASSPNQGDSRESF. CDR3 DNA: TGTGCCAGCAGCCCAAATCAAGGGGACAGCCGAGAATCCTTT. The full variable domain, with the rest looked up from reference TRBV7-9 and TRBJ1-1, is DTGVSQNPRHKITKRGQNVTFRCDPISEHNRLYWYRQTLGQGPEFLTYFQNEAQLEKSRLLSDRFSAERPKGSFSTLEIQRTEQGDSAMYLCASSPNQGDSRESFGQGTRLTVV.

This chain joins TRBV11-2 and TRBJ1-1; 7 bases are a match to TRBD1. The junction had 7 bases not matched to a gene; V was cut back by 5 bases and J by 1 base. CDR1 is SGHAT and CDR2 is FQNNGV in the germline V gene. This CDR3 comprises 15 residues. The CDR3 reads CASSILQGTNTEAFF. The CDR3 coding sequence is TGTGCCAGCAGCATATTACAGGGGACGAACACTGAAGCTTTCTTT.

This sequence joins TRBV7-9 and TRBJ1-3; 7 bases are shared with TRBD1. The CDR3 covers 16 residues. V lost 4 bases to trimming and J lost 4 bases; unmatched junction nucleotides: 10. Germline assignment: CDR1 SEHNR and CDR2 FQNEAQ (reference sequence). This CDR3 reads CASSSFGRGHGNTIYF. CDR3 DNA: TGTGCCAGCAGCTCCTTTGGGAGGGGGCACGGAAACACCATATATTTT.

This clone was detected only once. The gene calls are TRBV30 and TRBJ1-1; the D is unclear. CDR1 is GTSNPN, CDR2 SVGIG, per germline (reference sequence). The CDR3 is 11 amino acids. Trimming took 0 bases from V and 7 from J, leaving 6 bases between them. In DNA, the CDR3 is TGTGCCTGGAGTGTAGGTGTTGAAGCTTTCTTT. Residues: CAWSVGVEAFF.

The chain employs TRBV7-9 and TRBJ1-1; no clear D gene. The CDR3 is 14 residues long. The germline V gene encodes CDR1 SEHNR and CDR2 FQNEAQ (reference sequence). V gave up 1 base and J gave up 4 bases, with 10 bases separating them. CDR3 amino acids: CASSLVLGSTEAFF. The CDR3 coding sequence is TGTGCCAGCAGCTTAGTTCTGGGTAGCACTGAAGCTTTCTTT.

The rearrangement joins TRBV6-5 to TRBJ1-1, with a weak D call TRBD1 (5 bases). This CDR3 is 16 amino acids long. The germline V gene encodes CDR1 MNHEY and CDR2 SVGAGI. Trimming stripped 2 bases from V and 7 bases from J, with 20 bases between. This CDR3 reads CASSYLMWGGFGEAFF. In nucleotides, the CDR3 is TGTGCCAGCAGTTACCTCATGTGGGGGGGATTCGGTGAAGCTTTCTTT.

J is TRBJ2-2 and V is TRBV11-2; no reliable D call. Trimming left V 8 bases short and J 5 bases short, with 21 bases between. This CDR3 is 16 amino acids long. The germline V gene has CDR1 SGHAT and CDR2 FQNNGV. The CDR3 DNA reads TGTGCCAGCGTCCTGCGAGGATGGCAGAATACCGGGGAGCTGTTTTTT. Residues: CASVLRGWQNTGELFF.

The chain links TRBV27 to TRBJ1-4; D unresolved. The length of the CDR3 is 14 residues. V was trimmed by 6 bases and J by 6 bases, leaving 14 bases between them. Per the germline V gene, CDR1 is MNHEY and CDR2 is SMNVEV (reference sequence). The CDR3 DNA reads as TGTGCCAGCAGAAGAGACCTGAGGGATGAAAAACTGTTTTTT. This sequence encodes CASRRDLRDEKLFF.

The rearrangement links TRBV7-2 to TRBJ2-1; 14 bases align to TRBD2. V dropped 4 bases and J dropped 9; count of bases not matched to a gene: 5. This CDR3 is 15 amino acids long. The germline gives CDR1 SGHTA, CDR2 FQGNSA. Here the CDR3 reads CASSSGLAGVSEQFF. The CDR3 coding sequence is TGTGCCAGCAGCTCGGGACTAGCGGGAGTTAGTGAGCAGTTCTTC.

J is TRBJ2-7 and V is TRBV7-9, with no clear D. Germline V gene data show CDR1 as SEHNR and CDR2 as FQNEAQ (reference sequence). The CDR3 sequence is 14 residues long. The germline V and J ends were trimmed by 6 bases and 0 bases, with 12 bases remaining between them. CDR3 loop: CASSPRAASYEQYF. Written as DNA, the CDR3 is TGTGCCAGCAGTCCCCGGGCCGCCTCCTACGAGCAGTACTTC.

This clone was seen a single time. The CDR3 DNA sequence: TGTGCCAGCAGTTACTCTCGTACGGGGGTGGTGGACGAGCAGTACTTC. It translates to CASSYSRTGVVDEQYF. The rearrangement joins TRBV6-5 to TRBJ2-7; possible D gene TRBD2, 6 bases. From germline, CDR1 is MNHEY and CDR2 SVGAGI. The CDR3 has 16 residues. With 0 bases removed from V and 5 bases from J, the gap between germline ends came to 17 bases.

The V call is TRBV18, the J call TRBJ1-1, with a weak D call TRBD1 (5 bases). Germline assignment: CDR1 KGHSH and CDR2 LQKENI. V was cut by 1 base and J by 1 base, with 13 bases left in between. The CDR3 runs to 16 residues. CDR3 region: CASSPRRDGANTEAFF. The CDR3 DNA follows: TGTGCCAGCTCACCACGTCGGGACGGGGCGAACACTGAAGCTTTCTTT.

This chain links TRBV7-9 with TRBJ2-7, with 10 bases lining up with TRBD1. Trimming removed 3 bases from V and 6 bases from J; junction bases left unmatched: 5. The length of the CDR3 is 14 residues. Germline CDR1 reads SEHNR; CDR2 reads FQNEAQ (reference sequence). CDR3 bases: TGTGCCAGCAGCTTCAGCGGGACAGGGGCCGAGCAGTACTTC. Amino acids: CASSFSGTGAEQYF.

The genes are TRBV6-4 and TRBJ1-6, with a weak D call TRBD1 (6 bases). The V gene's germline CDR1 is MRHNA and CDR2 SNTAGT. This CDR3 is built from 15 residues. V was clipped by 7 bases and J by 8 bases, with 18 bases between them. The CDR3 sequence is CASIGGSPDDSPLHF. For the CDR3, the DNA is TGTGCCAGCATAGGGGGGAGCCCCGATGATTCACCCCTCCACTTT.

The chain employs TRBV4-1 and TRBJ2-7; D ambiguous. Germline V gene data show CDR1 as MGHRA and CDR2 as YSYEKL. The CDR3 is 17 residues long. V was clipped by 0 bases and J by 1 base, with 16 bases between them. For the CDR3, the DNA is TGCGCCAGCAGCCAAGATCTAGGGCTGAAGAGGTCCTACGAGCAGTACTTC. Protein sequence: CASSQDLGLKRSYEQYF.

The V call is TRBV6-4, the J call TRBJ1-1, with a weak D call TRBD1 (6 bases). The CDR3 covers 15 residues. Per the germline V gene, CDR1 is MRHNA and CDR2 is SNTAGT. Trimming pared 4 bases from V and 4 bases from J, leaving 16 bases between. CDR3 residues: CASSAAAGAGTEAFF. CDR3 nucleotides: TGTGCCAGCAGTGCCGCGGCAGGGGCGGGCACTGAAGCTTTCTTT.

This clone has only one observation. CDR3 amino acids: CASSLATPPEAFF. As DNA, the CDR3 is TGTGCCAGCAGCCTAGCGACACCTCCTGAAGCTTTCTTT. The gene calls are TRBV6-2 or TRBV6-3 and TRBJ1-1, with no clear D. Germline V gene data show CDR1 as MNHEY and CDR2 as SVGEGT. Trimming shortened V by 6 bases and J by 6 bases, and 14 bases separated the two germline ends. The CDR3 extends over 13 amino acids.

This clone was seen a single time. The rearrangement links TRBV2 to TRBJ2-3; D not certain. The germline V and J ends were trimmed by 6 bases and 2 bases, with 9 bases remaining between them. The CDR3 is 13 residues long. CDR1 and CDR2 from the germline V gene are SNHLY and FYNNEI. This chain's CDR3 is CASRRKATDTQYF. For the CDR3, the DNA is TGTGCCAGCAGACGGAAGGCCACAGATACGCAGTATTTT.

The rearrangement uses TRBV14 and TRBJ1-6; D is uncertain. Trimming removed 2 bases at V and 9 bases at J, with 8 bases between. The V gene's germline CDR1 is SGHDN and CDR2 FVKESK. This CDR3 region has 13 residues. The CDR3 DNA reads as TGTGCCAGCAGCCAATCGATAGGTTCACCCCTCCACTTT. This translates into CASSQSIGSPLHF.

The rearrangement links TRBV25-1 to TRBJ2-7; D assignment may be TRBD1 or TRBD2 (5 bases each). The CDR3 runs 13 residues. V was pared by 8 bases and J by 7 bases, with 18 bases between. The germline V gene encodes CDR1 MGHDK and CDR2 SYGVNS. CDR3 region: CASLSDSRREQYF. DNA of the CDR3: TGTGCCAGCCTTAGCGACAGCAGGCGGGAGCAGTACTTC.

The V gene is TRBV5-1, the J gene TRBJ1-2, with TRBD1 matching over 9 bases. The CDR3 runs to 14 residues. Unmatched junction bases numbered 9, after V lost 4 bases and J lost 8 bases. CDR1 and CDR2 from the germline V gene are SGHRS and YFSETQ. DNA for the CDR3: TGCGCCAGCAGCCAAATACAGGGGGCAGACGGCTACACCTTC. This translates into CASSQIQGADGYTF.